Each of the 3 T cell receptor beta chains below was sequenced from the same sample in a study of T cell repertoires in cytomegalovirus infection. For these receptors, no antigen is known. TCRdb called the reads again in MiXCR, with one record for every CDR3 protein. The data show about 310,000 distinct CDR3 sequences, approximately 25% seen once. The starting material was cultured PBMCs, obtained from culture after CMV antigen stimulation. The receptors stem from a human donor in good health (CMV status not recorded). Some clones in this sample may be carry-over from other donors' samples.

This clonotype has at least ten counts. The chain has TRBV12-3 or TRBV12-4 and TRBJ2-3, with D possibly matching TRBD2 (6 bases). The CDR3 covers 12 residues. Between the trimmed V and J ends, which lost 6 bases and 4 bases, there was a span of 8 bases. CDR3 loop: CASSGSADTQYF. The DNA for the CDR3 is TGTGCCAGCAGCGGGAGCGCAGATACGCAGTATTTT.

This chain joins TRBV7-9 and TRBJ2-5; D remains unclear. The CDR3 has 15 residues. V lost 2 bases to trimming and J lost 5 bases, with 15 bases between them. The germline CDR1 and CDR2 sequences are SEHNR and FQNEAQ (reference sequence). Here the CDR3 DNA reads TGTGCCAGCAGCTTATACGTTGGTAGTTCTGAGACCCAGTACTTC. This encodes CASSLYVGSSETQYF.

This clonotype was recorded many times. The chain employs TRBV6-1 and TRBJ2-4; TRBD1 aligns across 8 bases. Losses at the gene ends were 1 base for V and 6 bases for J; bases not matched to a gene: 5. Germline-derived CDR1 and CDR2 are MNHNS and SASEGT. The CDR3 has 15 amino acids. The CDR3 region is CASSEDRGFANIQYF. DNA of the CDR3: TGTGCCAGCAGTGAAGACAGGGGGTTCGCAAACATTCAGTACTTC.